A single sample gave rise to the 28 T cell receptor beta chains below, sequenced in a study of T cell repertoires in cytomegalovirus infection (dated by TCRdb to the late 2010s). The treatment or condition label corresponds to: in vitro stimulation with specific CMV peptide epitopes to enrich CMV-specific T cells. TCRdb records Illumina HiSeq 1500 as the sequencer. TCRdb passed the public sequencing reads through fastp at Q25 and MiXCR, retaining productive beta sequences. Each CDR3 protein gets just one entry, which takes the most common genes and DNA from the rows behind it. Within this sample are 250,000 to 300,000 distinct CDR3 sequences, with 20% to 25% of them counted one time only. The ten largest make up approximately 20% of the sample. The antigens these receptors bind are not known. The material sequenced was cultured PBMCs, taken from culture after CMV antigen stimulation. All receptors derive from a human donor in good health (CMV status not recorded). Some clones in this sample may be carry-over from other donors' samples.

This clonotype appeared many times. The chain carries TRBV7-2 and TRBJ1-5; D not resolved. Germline V gene data show CDR1 as SGHTA and CDR2 as FQGNSA. The CDR3 covers 15 residues. Trimming took 6 bases from V and 0 from J, leaving 12 bases between them. The CDR3 sequence: CASRPDGYSNQPQHF. CDR3 DNA: TGTGCCAGCAGACCGGACGGGTATAGCAATCAGCCCCAGCATTTT.

In this sample, this clonotype turned up many times. The chain uses TRBV27 and TRBJ1-6; 8 nucleotides align to TRBD1. This CDR3 has 14 amino acids. CDR1 is MNHEY and CDR2 is SMNVEV in the germline V gene (reference sequence). The ends lost 6 bases at V and 10 bases at J; junction bases unmatched: 8. CDR3 DNA: TGTGCCAGCAGGATTGGACAGGGTTGGTCACCCCTCCACTTT. It specifies CASRIGQGWSPLHF.

J is TRBJ2-7 and V is TRBV20-1; D ambiguous. Germline V gene lookup returns CDR1 DFQATT and CDR2 SNEGSKA (reference sequence). The CDR3 extends over 11 amino acids. V was clipped by 0 bases and J by 13 bases, with 13 bases between them. CDR3 sequence reads: CSARDYVFDYF. The CDR3, as DNA: TGCAGTGCTAGAGATTATGTATTTGATTACTTC.

V and J are TRBV4-1 and TRBJ1-1; the D is unclear. This CDR3 comprises 15 residues. The germline V and J ends were trimmed by 0 bases and 0 bases, with 8 bases remaining between them. Per germline, CDR1 MGHRA and CDR2 YSYEKL. This CDR3 reads CASSQEKRLNTEAFF. In DNA, the CDR3 is TGCGCCAGCAGCCAAGAAAAGAGATTGAACACTGAAGCTTTCTTT.

A few counts support this clonotype. This chain connects TRBV18 to TRBJ2-1; TRBD2 agrees at 10 bases. Germline V gene lookup returns CDR1 KGHSH and CDR2 LQKENI. V was pared by 1 base and J by 1 base, with 10 bases of the junction left unmatched. The CDR3 is 19 amino acids. CDR3 nucleotide sequence: TGTGCCAGCTCACCACGGCGAACTAGCGGGAACCAGTCCTACAATGAGCAGTTCTTC. Protein sequence: CASSPRRTSGNQSYNEQFF.

The rearrangement uses TRBV27 and TRBJ2-7, with D unclear. Between the trimmed V and J ends, which lost 3 bases and 2 bases, there was a span of 14 bases. Germline CDR1 and CDR2: MNHEY and SMNVEV (reference sequence). This CDR3 spans 15 amino acids. DNA for the CDR3: TGTGCCAGCAGTTTTGTAGCAACCCACCCCTACGAGCAGTACTTC. Its protein is CASSFVATHPYEQYF.

This clonotype was detected ten times or more. CDR3 region: CASTLQGGKNIQYF. The CDR3 DNA follows: TGCGCCAGCACCCTACAGGGGGGCAAAAACATTCAGTACTTC. This rearrangement joins TRBV23-1 to TRBJ2-4; 8 bases are shared with TRBD1. TRBV23-1 is an open reading frame, and its role is uncertain. Unmatched junction bases numbered 5, after V lost 7 bases and J lost 3 bases. The CDR3 has 14 residues.

The DNA for the CDR3 is TGTGCCAGCAGCTTACCGCCGACTAGCGGGACTTATACCGGGGAGCTGTTTTTT. It yields the protein CASSLPPTSGTYTGELFF. This sequence joins TRBV11-3 and TRBJ2-2, with 11 bases matching TRBD2. The germline V gene has CDR1 SGHNT and CDR2 YENEEA. J gave up 5 bases and V 2 bases, and 10 bases lay outside the gene matches. CDR3 length: 18 amino acids.

The V gene is TRBV12-3 or TRBV12-4, the J gene TRBJ2-1; D gene unclear. The V and J ends lost 3 bases and 4 bases respectively, with 7 bases between them. The CDR3 is 13 residues long. CDR3 sequence (DNA): TGTGCCAGCAGTTTGGAGCTTTACAATGAGCAGTTCTTC. Translated: CASSLELYNEQFF.

The chain combines TRBV7-9 with TRBJ2-7, with 8 positions matching TRBD1. There are 15 residues in the CDR3. Trimming cost V 0 bases and J 4 bases; bases outside gene matches: 5. Germline-derived CDR1 and CDR2 are SEHNR and FQNEAQ (reference sequence). The CDR3 loop reads CASSLAAGGGYEQYV. CDR3 coding DNA: TGTGCCAGCAGCTTAGCGGCAGGGGGCGGGTACGAGCAGTACGTC.

This clonotype was counted at least ten times. CDR3: CASSFLGTRTFYEQYF. The DNA for the CDR3 is TGTGCCAGCAGCTTCCTCGGGACTCGAACATTCTACGAGCAGTACTTC. This sequence joins TRBV7-2 and TRBJ2-7; possible D gene TRBD2, 6 bases. The CDR3 consists of 16 residues. V lost 3 bases and J 3 bases, leaving 18 bases between the germline ends. Germline CDR1 SGHTA, CDR2 FQGNSA.

This clonotype was seen a handful of times. This chain links TRBV12-3 or TRBV12-4 with TRBJ1-1; D unclear. V lost 4 bases and J 4 bases, leaving 7 bases between the germline ends. The CDR3 totals 12 residues. The CDR3 sequence: CASSWAVTEAFF. CDR3 in DNA: TGTGCCAGCAGTTGGGCGGTCACTGAAGCTTTCTTT.

The V and J genes are TRBV11-3 and TRBJ2-5, with TRBD1 identical over 12 bases. V was pared by 0 bases and J by 6 bases, with 11 bases of the junction left unmatched. The CDR3 is 18 residues long. CDR1 SGHNT and CDR2 YENEEA come from the germline V gene. This CDR3 reads CASSLDQSGTGGGKTQYF. Here the CDR3 DNA reads TGTGCCAGCAGCTTAGATCAATCCGGGACAGGGGGCGGAAAGACCCAGTACTTC.

This chain joins TRBV20-1 and TRBJ1-1, with D unclear. V lost 5 bases to trimming and J lost 1 base, with 8 bases between them. CDR3 length: 12 residues. The germline gives CDR1 DFQATT, CDR2 SNEGSKA (reference sequence). This CDR3 reads CSAPFWNTEAFF. The CDR3 coding sequence is TGCAGTGCTCCTTTCTGGAACACTGAAGCTTTCTTT.

CDR3 nucleotide sequence: TGTGCCAGCAGTTATGGCGAGAACACCGGGGAGCTGTTTTTT. This codes for CASSYGENTGELFF. J is TRBJ2-2 and V is TRBV6-5; D call uncertain. The V end was cut by 3 bases, the J end by 1 base, with 6 bases between. CDR3 length: 14 amino acids. Germline V gives CDR1 MNHEY, CDR2 SVGAGI.

This clonotype has ten or more counts. CDR3 sequence: CASSLRAYNEQFF. The CDR3 DNA follows: TGTGCCAGCAGCTTAAGAGCCTACAATGAGCAGTTCTTC. The chain couples TRBV11-2 to TRBJ2-1; D not resolved. Trimming took 2 bases from V and 2 from J, leaving 4 bases between them. The CDR3 contains 13 residues. Germline CDR1 is SGHAT and CDR2 is FQNNGV.

This clonotype has just a few counts. The chain links TRBV5-6 to TRBJ2-7; TRBD2 matches 12 bases. The trim removed 0 bases at V and 2 bases at J, leaving 0 bases unmatched. CDR1 is SGHDT and CDR2 is YYEEEE in the germline V gene. This CDR3 comprises 15 residues. Written as DNA, the CDR3 is TGTGCCAGCAGCTTGGGACTAGCGGGAGCCTACGAGCAGTACGTC. It codes for CASSLGLAGAYEQYV.

The chain carries TRBV12-3 or TRBV12-4 and TRBJ1-1; D may be TRBD1 (6 bases). The CDR3 loop spans 14 amino acids. V lost 7 bases to trimming and J lost 1 base, with 13 bases between them. For the CDR3, the DNA is TGTGCCAGCACCGCCGGGACATCGAACACTGAAGCTTTCTTT. It yields the protein CASTAGTSNTEAFF.

This clonotype was counted only a few times. The chain combines TRBV12-3 or TRBV12-4 with TRBJ1-5, with D perhaps TRBD1 (6 bases). The CDR3 is 15 amino acids. With 6 bases removed from V and 2 bases from J, the gap between germline ends came to 14 bases. The CDR3 sequence: CASSKRGSRNQPQHF. The CDR3 nucleotides are TGTGCCAGCAGCAAGAGGGGGTCTCGCAATCAGCCCCAGCATTTT.

At least ten counts were recorded for this clonotype. The V and J genes are TRBV7-2 and TRBJ2-3; D may match TRBD1 or TRBD2 (5 bases each). The CDR3 is made up of 14 amino acids. Per germline, CDR1 SGHTA and CDR2 FQGNSA. Trimming took 1 base from V and 2 from J, leaving 7 bases between them. Here the CDR3 DNA reads TGTGCCAGCAGCTTAGGAGGGGTCACAGATACGCAGTATTTT. This sequence encodes CASSLGGVTDTQYF.

The chain joins TRBV6-6 to TRBJ2-5, with TRBD1 matching over 7 bases. This CDR3 contains 16 residues. The V and J ends lost 0 bases and 2 bases, in that order; junction bases with no gene match: 6. In germline, CDR1 is MNHNY, CDR2 SVGAGI (reference sequence). The CDR3 is CASSYSLDRPQETQYF. The CDR3 DNA sequence: TGTGCCAGCAGTTACTCCCTGGACAGGCCTCAAGAGACCCAGTACTTC.

In this sample, this clonotype turned up many times. The chain is built from TRBV7-2 and TRBJ1-6; D ambiguous. Germline CDR1 reads SGHTA; CDR2 reads FQGNSA. V lost 5 bases and J lost 10, with 15 bases in between. The CDR3 is made up of 14 amino acids. The CDR3 DNA reads TGTGCCAGCAGCCCTCAACGCCAGAGCTCACCCCTCCACTTT. It translates to CASSPQRQSSPLHF.

In its sample, this clonotype was seen a few times. This rearrangement joins TRBV9 to TRBJ2-7; the D is unclear. CDR1 SGDLS and CDR2 YYNGEE come from the germline V gene. CDR3 length: 14 amino acids. With 3 bases removed from V and 0 bases from J, the gap between germline ends came to 10 bases. The CDR3 loop reads CASSETTFSYEQYF. The CDR3 region has the DNA TGTGCCAGCAGCGAAACAACATTCTCCTACGAGCAGTACTTC.

This clonotype showed up many times. The chain links TRBV12-5 to TRBJ2-1, with a weak D call TRBD2 (6 bases). Germline CDR1 reads LGHNT; CDR2 reads FRNRAP. V dropped 1 base and J dropped 11 bases, with 15 bases sitting between them. The CDR3 totals 14 residues. CDR3 coding DNA: TGTGCTAGTGGTTTGGAAGCCGGGACTCAGAAGCAGTTCTTC. This translates into CASGLEAGTQKQFF.

The rearrangement joins TRBV6-2 or TRBV6-3 to TRBJ1-2, with 7 positions matching TRBD1. The CDR3 covers 13 residues. Germline V gives CDR1 MNHEY, CDR2 SVGEGT. J lost 5 bases, V lost 7 bases, and 7 bases had no gene match. CDR3 protein: CASKRDSLYGYTF. The CDR3 bases are TGTGCCAGCAAGAGGGACAGTTTGTATGGCTACACCTTC.

The CDR3 DNA sequence: TGTGCCAGCAGCCCCCTGGGTAATTCACCCCTCCACTTT. Protein sequence: CASSPLGNSPLHF. The chain uses TRBV7-9 and TRBJ1-6, with unresolved D. CDR3 length: 13 amino acids. V was cut by 5 bases and J by 6 bases, with 8 bases left in between. Germline V gene lookup returns CDR1 SEHNR and CDR2 FQNEAQ (reference sequence).

The chain couples TRBV7-9 to TRBJ2-7; 9 bases fit TRBD1. The CDR3 length is 14 residues. The ends lost 5 bases at V and 2 bases at J; junction bases unmatched: 4. The germline gives CDR1 SEHNR, CDR2 FQNEAQ (reference sequence). CDR3 nucleotides: TGTGCCAGCAGCCCCCGGACAGGGGCCTACGAGCAGTACGTC. It encodes CASSPRTGAYEQYV.

A few counts support this clonotype. The V call is TRBV2, the J call TRBJ2-7; 7 nucleotides line up with TRBD2. After removal of 8 bases from V and 3 bases from J, the junction contained 7 bases not matched to a gene. The length of the CDR3 is 13 residues. Germline V gene data show CDR1 as SNHLY and CDR2 as FYNNEI. The CDR3 DNA sequence: TGTGCCAGCGGGCGGGACTATCGCTACGAGCAGTACTTC. Its translation is CASGRDYRYEQYF.